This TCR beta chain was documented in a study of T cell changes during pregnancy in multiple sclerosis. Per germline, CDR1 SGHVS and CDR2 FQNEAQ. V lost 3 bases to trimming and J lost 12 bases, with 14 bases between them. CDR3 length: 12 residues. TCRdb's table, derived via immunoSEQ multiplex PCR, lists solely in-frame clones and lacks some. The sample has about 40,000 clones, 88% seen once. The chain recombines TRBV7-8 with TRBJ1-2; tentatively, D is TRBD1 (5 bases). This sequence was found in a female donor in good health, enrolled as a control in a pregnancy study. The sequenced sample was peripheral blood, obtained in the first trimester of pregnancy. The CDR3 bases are TGTGCCAGCAGCTTCACCGGGGGGGTTAACACCTTC. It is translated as CASSFTGGVNTF.